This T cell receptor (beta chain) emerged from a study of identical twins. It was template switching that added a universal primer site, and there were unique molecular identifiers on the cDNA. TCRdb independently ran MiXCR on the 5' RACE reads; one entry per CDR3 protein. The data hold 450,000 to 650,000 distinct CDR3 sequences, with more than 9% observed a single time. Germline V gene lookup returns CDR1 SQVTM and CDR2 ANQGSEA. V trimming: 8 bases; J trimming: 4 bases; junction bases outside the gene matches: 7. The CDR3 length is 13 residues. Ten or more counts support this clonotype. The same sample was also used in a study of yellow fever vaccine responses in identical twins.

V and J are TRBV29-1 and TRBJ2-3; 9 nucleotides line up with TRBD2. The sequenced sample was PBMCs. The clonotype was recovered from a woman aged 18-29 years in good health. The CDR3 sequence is CSLRAGGSDTQYF. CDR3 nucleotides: TGCAGCCTACGAGCGGGAGGCTCAGATACGCAGTATTTT.